The clone carrying this T cell receptor (beta chain) showed up many times. The data were obtained in a study of early T cells in non-severe SARS-CoV-2 infection. CDR1 and CDR2 from the germline V gene are SGDLS and YYNGEE. This CDR3 is 19 amino acids long. Losses at the gene ends were 4 bases for V and 0 bases for J; bases not matched to a gene: 13. TCRdb used MiXCR to reprocess the 5' RACE reads, holding one entry per CDR3 protein. The sample has some 56,000 distinct CDR3 sequences, over 9.5% seen once; the top ten hold under 7.5%. The rearrangement links TRBV9 to TRBJ2-1; 10 nucleotides line up with TRBD2. The sample comprised whole blood. This TCR came from an adult who was a healthcare worker with PCR-confirmed SARS-CoV-2 infection or an uninfected control (not recorded which). Here the CDR3 reads CASSRKREGDFVSYNEQFF. The CDR3 coding sequence is TGTGCCAGCAGCCGAAAGCGGGAGGGCGATTTTGTCTCCTACAATGAGCAGTTCTTC.